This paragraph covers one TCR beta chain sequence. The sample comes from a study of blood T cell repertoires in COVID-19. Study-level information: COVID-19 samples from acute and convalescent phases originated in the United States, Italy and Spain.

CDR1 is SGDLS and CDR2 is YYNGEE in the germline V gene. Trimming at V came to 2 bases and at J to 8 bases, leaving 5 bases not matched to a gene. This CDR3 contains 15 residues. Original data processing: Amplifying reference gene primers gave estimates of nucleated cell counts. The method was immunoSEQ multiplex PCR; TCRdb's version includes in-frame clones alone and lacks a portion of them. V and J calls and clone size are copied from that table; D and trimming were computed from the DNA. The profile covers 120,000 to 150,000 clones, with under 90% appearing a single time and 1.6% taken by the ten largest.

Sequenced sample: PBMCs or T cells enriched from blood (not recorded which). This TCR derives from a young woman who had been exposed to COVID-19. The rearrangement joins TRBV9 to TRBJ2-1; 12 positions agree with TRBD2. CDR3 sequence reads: CASSVLAGGPYEQFF. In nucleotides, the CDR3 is TGTGCCAGCAGCGTCCTAGCGGGAGGGCCCTATGAGCAGTTCTTC.